Here is one T cell receptor beta chain with its context. The treatment here: around 19 received Ad26.COV2.S at low or high dose, single or two shots; 5 received placebo; per-sample allocation not given. Sample collection was performed on day 63 after the first vaccine or placebo injection. The data were taken from a study of Ad26.COV2.S vaccination and SARS-CoV-2 variants. TCRdb's copy holds only in-frame clones and misses some; the assay was immunoSEQ multiplex PCR. The repertoire holds about 680,000 clones, with 80% to 90% as singletons. Germline V gene lookup returns CDR1 SGHAT and CDR2 FQNNGV. The V segment lost 4 bases and the J segment 2 bases; nucleotides outside the gene matches: 1. The CDR3 has 14 amino acids.

The chain has TRBV11-2 and TRBJ2-7, with 11 bases lining up with TRBD2. This clonotype was sampled from a person aged 18-65 years who received the Ad26.COV2.S COVID-19 vaccine or a placebo. The sequencing here drew on peripheral blood, taken in a trial of Ad26.COV2.S vaccine versus placebo. The CDR3 coding sequence is TGTGCCAGCAGCTCGGGACTAGCGGCCTACGAGCAGTACTTC. Translation: CASSSGLAAYEQYF.